These 4 T cell receptor beta chains were all obtained from the same sample, sequenced in a study of T cells in Graves' hyperthyroidism and ophthalmopathy. RNA transcripts gave rise to amplified TCR beta CDR3 regions. Using the HTBI primer set, a first-round RT-PCR was run on the TCR CDR3. TCRdb ran MiXCR on the multiplex PCR reads and lists one entry per CDR3 protein. The sample yields about 530,000 distinct CDR3 sequences, about a sixth seen once. The sequencing input was blood. The receptors were gathered from a woman aged 18 to 35 with Graves' ophthalmopathy.

The J gene is TRBJ2-5, the V gene TRBV9, with 8 bases matching TRBD2. The CDR3 totals 15 residues. With 3 bases clipped from V and 5 bases from J, the junction kept 9 bases outside the gene matches. CDR1 SGDLS and CDR2 YYNGEE come from the germline V gene. The CDR3 is CASSAGLGGAETQYF. The CDR3, as DNA: TGTGCCAGCAGCGCGGGACTAGGGGGGGCGGAGACCCAGTACTTC.

The chain combines TRBV7-3 with TRBJ2-2; D unclear. Germline CDR1 reads SGHTA; CDR2 reads FQGTGA. This CDR3 is built from 13 residues. V was clipped by 5 bases and J by 1 base, with 5 bases between them. CDR3 DNA: TGTGCCAGCAGCCCTATGAACACCGGGGAGCTGTTTTTT. It specifies CASSPMNTGELFF.

Ten or more counts support this clonotype. This chain links TRBV6-1 with TRBJ2-7; TRBD2 matches 8 bases. CDR1 MNHNS and CDR2 SASEGT come from the germline V gene. Trimming removed 0 bases from V and 3 bases from J; junction bases left unmatched: 4. This CDR3 is built from 15 residues. The CDR3 region has the DNA TGTGCCAGCAGTGAAGCAACTAGCGGACTCTACGAGCAGTACTTC. It specifies CASSEATSGLYEQYF.

This clonotype came up many times. The chain is built from TRBV18 and TRBJ1-1; D remains unclear. Trimming left V 3 bases short and J 2 bases short, with 13 bases between. Per germline, CDR1 KGHSH and CDR2 LQKENI. This CDR3 is 15 amino acids long. CDR3 nucleotides: TGTGCCAGCTCACCTTTAACGGGAACCAACACTGAAGCTTTCTTT. Encoded protein: CASSPLTGTNTEAFF.